This record looks at one T cell receptor (beta chain) sequence and its context. This clone has just a few counts. The antigen this receptor binds is unknown. No clone much larger than this one lies a single base away; base qualities are absent. These data are taken from a study of cytomegalovirus exposure and HLA in healthy donors (dated by TCRdb to about 2017). About the study as a whole: According to an earlier analysis of 550 to 700 of the donors, 150 million to 200 million T cells yielded 90 million to 130 million unique TCR beta sequences and approximately 280 Gb of sequence data. Around 330 gigabases of sequencing data and around 80 million unique TCR sequences made up an early release that covered under 750 HLA-typed donors. Of the 300 to 500 genotyped donors, less than 85% were placed in the genetic ancestry cluster associated with self-reported Caucasian donors. The study aimed to test whether signatures of past pathogen exposure could be identified by cataloging public T cell receptors. The T cell repertoires of under 750 subjects were profiled by immunosequencing and related to cytomegalovirus serostatus. Besides the first cohort of roughly 700 subjects, a separate validation cohort made up of roughly 120 different subjects was used. To predict cytomegalovirus infection status, the study brought together high-throughput TCR immunosequencing, statistical association of individual TCRs with disease status, and machine learning. In a later analysis, previously published TCR beta repertoires from about 640 donors were re-analyzed and high-resolution HLA genotyping was added so that TCR occurrence patterns could be studied. In the later analysis, no new phenotypic data were used to find candidate immune exposures; instead, reliance was placed on TCR beta sequences and their occurrence across donors. An earlier analysis of 587 of the donors used high-throughput TCR beta sequencing to judge whether each TCR beta V gene segment behaved as functional or pseudogenic. Donor age, sex, ethnicity and CMV serostatus were compiled alongside the repertoire data. A later genetic analysis took genome-wide SNP genotypes for about 55% of the roughly 700 donors and used that subset as a discovery cohort. All discovery cohort repertoires had been generated using a single sequencing platform. HLA typing covered class I and class II loci at four-digit resolution. The number of donors typed differed by locus, with roughly 629-640 for A, B, C, DRB1 and DQB1, roughly 550 for DQA1, over 600 for DPA1, and roughly 450 for DPB1. Because of strong linkage in the cohort, a few DR-DQ haplotypes were treated as single units for association and clustering. Among about 390 genotyped donors of the cohort, an average of about 240,000 unique TCR beta nucleotide sequences were sequenced per donor, roughly 18% of them non-productive. The investigation overall reported the following: In a later analysis, TCR association rates were found to vary across HLA loci, with the most associated TCRs seen for DRB1 alleles and the fewest for HLA-C alleles. A further reported finding was that TCR beta sequences accurately predicted the HLA-A and HLA-B alleles for most subjects in the first cohort. Specific HLA alleles were associated with 16,951 TCR beta sequences at a false discovery rate of 0.05 in a later analysis. V-gene and J-gene trimming of TCR beta chains was associated with a missense DCLRE1C variant in a later genetic analysis, and the association was replicated in an independent cohort. A total of fewer than 200 TCR beta chains were listed by the study as associated with cytomegalovirus. The authors suggested that the approach could potentially be generalized to other disease states and immunological phenotypes. The classifier was reported to diagnose cytomegalovirus status with high specificity and sensitivity in both the original cohort and the validation cohort. Immune exposure information for the cohort was limited to CMV serostatus. In a later genetic analysis, fewer N-insertions in productive TCRs were reported among donors in an Asian-associated ancestry cluster than the roughly 670-donor mean. In this cohort, only TCR beta chains were sequenced, and detectable features were limited by the absence of alpha or paired-chain data. Because HLA typing was missing for some donors at each locus, association tests included only the typed subset. Broadly in line with IMGT annotations, most TCR beta V segments showed up in productive rearrangements about 87% or about 30% of the time in an earlier analysis of approximately 600 of the donors. Presence/absence analyses assumed roughly uniform sequencing depth across donors, an assumption that may not hold. Most TCR sequences were observed very rarely across donors, whereas some public TCRs were present in many individuals. According to a later analysis, most CMV-associated TCR beta chains appeared to be HLA-restricted, and the HLA associations seemed to be driven largely by CMV exposure. When HLA alleles, especially DR and DQ, strongly co-occurred, attributing TCR associations to individual alleles was difficult. Correlated functional status among segregating V segments might reflect linkage disequilibrium, but an unknown experimental factor could not be ruled out. Several of the top co-occurrence clusters appeared to be linked to parvovirus B19, influenza, CMV and Epstein-Barr virus, according to a later analysis. Some IMGT-functional V segments, including TRBV6-2 and TRBV6-3, could not be distinguished by the 87-base-pair reads and were therefore excluded. A cluster of highly shared sequence variants was judged likely to be a technical artifact of the sequencing pipeline. A few of the identified cytomegalovirus-associated TCR beta chains were confirmed in vitro to be specific for cytomegalovirus antigens. A later analysis found that HLA-associated TCR beta chains were more clonally expanded and had lower generation probabilities than equally common non-associated chains. The earlier analysis of about 600 of the donors excluded approximately 17 rarely observed V segments, including chromosome 9 orphons, because counts were too low.

The library was generated by the immunoSEQ multiplex PCR assay. The multiplex PCR relied on a mix of 60 forward primers for TCR Vbeta segments and 13 reverse primers for TCR Jbeta segments. A multiplex PCR assay on genomic DNA amplified the CDR3 region of rearranged TCR beta genes. The amplified TCR beta libraries were sequenced on the Illumina HiSeq System as 87-base-pair reads. In the source study's methods: A later analysis counted about 76 million unique TCR beta chains across the 690 or so repertoires, and about 10 million of these chains were shared by at least two donors. To remove PCR and sequencing errors, raw reads were error-corrected and collapsed into unique sequences using a nearest-neighbor algorithm that merged closely related sequences. Alignment of CDR3 sequences to IMGT reference sequences was used to assign V, D and J gene segments. Each retained sequence needed at least a six-nucleotide match to both a V gene segment and a J gene segment. Rearrangements were classified as productive when the CDR3 lacked stop codons and remained in frame with V and J, and all other rearrangements were classified as non-productive. CDR3 was defined according to IMGT convention as the region running from the second conserved V-encoded cysteine to the conserved J-encoded phenylalanine. Sequences without an unambiguous match to a single V gene segment were excluded from the earlier analysis of approximately 560 of the donors. An earlier analysis of several hundred of the donors called V segments functional above 56.7% productive rearrangements and segregating when the between-donor standard deviation exceeded 5%. A statistical classification framework was built for diagnosing cytomegalovirus status from the catalog of TCR beta chain sequences. In a later analysis, V and J genes were assigned by comparing TCR nucleotide sequences against IMGT/GENE-DB human TR gene sequences. Using the TCRdist pipeline, a later analysis assigned CDR3 sequences along with most-parsimonious VDJ recombination scenarios. A later analysis defined each TCR beta chain by its CDR3 amino acid sequence plus V-gene family, and excluded reads lacking a unique V-gene family. In a later analysis, a few hundred highly shared, low-generation-probability nucleotide sequences were removed to address suspected cross-contamination and a sequencing artifact. For each public chain, a later analysis derived a clonal expansion index from normalized ranks of inferred template counts within each repertoire. A later analysis computed generation probabilities with a VDJ recombination model fitted to out-of-frame rearrangements, and checked the results against IGoR. Hypergeometric tests were used in a later analysis to score TCR-TCR, TCR-HLA and TCR-CMV co-occurrence, with a repertoire-size bias correction applied to the TCR pairs. False discovery rates were estimated in a later analysis by permuting HLA or CMV assignments 20 times. In a later analysis, co-occurring TCRs were grouped using DBSCAN, and TCRdist sequence similarity was added for clustering within HLA-allele-positive subsets. Repertoires with fewer than 30,000 or more than 120,000 public chains, plus five repertoires with anomalous nucleotide sharing, were excluded from co-occurrence clustering. TCRdb provides this immuneACCESS table in a form limited to in-frame rearrangements. Some clones are lacking; in checked studies, under half of them reflect an unresolved V gene, and why the rest are absent is not known. That table gives V, J and clone size, and the DNA gave D and trimming. Counted in this sample were 100,000 to 150,000 clones; 73% of them appeared once. The top ten clones comprise 4.8% of the sample.

Trimming costs V 4 bases and J 6 bases, and their ends lie 16 bases apart. The CDR3, cysteine through phenylalanine, is 15 amino acids long. CDR3 DNA is the only sequence kept; it has 45 bases, read in frame from the first base. Looking up the germline V gene yields CDR1 SGHRS and CDR2 YFSETQ. The cohort comprised 710 or so healthy bone marrow donors. All cohort members were sampled while nominally healthy, although unrecorded immune exposures were likely present. The donor was CMV seropositive and was included in the group of 250 to 350 seropositive cohort members. Each donor provided a peripheral blood sample, and peripheral blood mononuclear cells were used for TCR beta sequencing. Genomic DNA was extracted from the blood cell samples with the Qiagen DNeasy Blood Extraction Kit.

Recombination connected TRBV5-1 to TRBJ2-2; the D gene assignment is ambiguous. The sequence was obtained from a man in his fifties or sixties in good health and CMV-seropositive. The source material was PBMCs. The DNA reads as follows: TGCGCCAGCAGCCCCCGCCCAAATGAGGCCGGGGAGCTGTTTTTT. Its translation is CASSPRPNEAGELFF.